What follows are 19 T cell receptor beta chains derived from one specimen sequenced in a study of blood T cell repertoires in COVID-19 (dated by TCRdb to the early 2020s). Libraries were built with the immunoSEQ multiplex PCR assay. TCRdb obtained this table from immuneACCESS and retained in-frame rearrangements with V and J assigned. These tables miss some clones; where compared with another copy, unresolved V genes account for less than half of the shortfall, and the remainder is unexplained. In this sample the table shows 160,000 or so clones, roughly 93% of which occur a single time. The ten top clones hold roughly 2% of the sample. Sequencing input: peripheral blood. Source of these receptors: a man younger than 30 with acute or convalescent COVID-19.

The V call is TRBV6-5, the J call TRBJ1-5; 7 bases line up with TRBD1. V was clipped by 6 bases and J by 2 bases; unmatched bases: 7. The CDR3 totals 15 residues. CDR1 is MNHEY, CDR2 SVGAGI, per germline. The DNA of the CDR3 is TGTGCCAGCAGGATGGGGCAGGGGGGCAATCAGCCCCAGCATTTT. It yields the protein CASRMGQGGNQPQHF.

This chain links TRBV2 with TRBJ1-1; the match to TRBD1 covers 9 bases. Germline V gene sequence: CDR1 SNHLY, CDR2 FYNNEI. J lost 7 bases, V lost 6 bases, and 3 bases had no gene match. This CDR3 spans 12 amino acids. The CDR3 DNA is TGTGCCAGCAGCCAGACAGGGGGTGAAGCTTTCTTT. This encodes CASSQTGGEAFF.

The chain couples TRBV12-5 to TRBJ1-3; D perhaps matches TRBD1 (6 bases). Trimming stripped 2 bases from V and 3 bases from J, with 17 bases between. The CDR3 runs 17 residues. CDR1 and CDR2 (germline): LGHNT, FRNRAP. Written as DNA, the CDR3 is TGTGCTAGTGGTTTGATCGCTTCGGACAGCGTTGGAAACACCATATATTTT. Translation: CASGLIASDSVGNTIYF.

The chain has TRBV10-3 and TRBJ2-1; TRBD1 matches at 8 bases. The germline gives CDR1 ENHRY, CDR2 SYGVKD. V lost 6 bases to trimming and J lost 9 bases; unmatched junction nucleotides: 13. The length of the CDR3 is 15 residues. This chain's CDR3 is CAIRGGDRFYGEQFF. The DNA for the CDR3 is TGTGCCATCAGAGGAGGGGACAGGTTCTACGGTGAGCAGTTCTTC.

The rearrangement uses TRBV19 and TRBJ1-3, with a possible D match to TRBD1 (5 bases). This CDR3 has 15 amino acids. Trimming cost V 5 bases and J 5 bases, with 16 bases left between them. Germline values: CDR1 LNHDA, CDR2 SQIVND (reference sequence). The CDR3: CASSPPGGDRNTIYF. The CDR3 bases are TGTGCCAGTAGTCCCCCCGGGGGGGATAGAAACACCATATATTTT.

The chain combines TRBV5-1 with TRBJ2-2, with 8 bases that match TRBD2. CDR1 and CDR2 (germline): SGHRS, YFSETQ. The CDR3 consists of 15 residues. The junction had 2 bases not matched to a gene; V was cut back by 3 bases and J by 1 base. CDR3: CASSSREGNTGELFF. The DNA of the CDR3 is TGCGCCAGCAGCTCCCGGGAGGGGAACACCGGGGAGCTGTTTTTT.

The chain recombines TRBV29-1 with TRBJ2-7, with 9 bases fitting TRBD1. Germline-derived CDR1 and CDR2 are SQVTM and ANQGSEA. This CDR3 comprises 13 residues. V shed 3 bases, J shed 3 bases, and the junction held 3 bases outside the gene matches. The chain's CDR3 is CSVDGQGNYEQYF. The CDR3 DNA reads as TGCAGCGTTGATGGACAGGGGAACTACGAGCAGTACTTC.

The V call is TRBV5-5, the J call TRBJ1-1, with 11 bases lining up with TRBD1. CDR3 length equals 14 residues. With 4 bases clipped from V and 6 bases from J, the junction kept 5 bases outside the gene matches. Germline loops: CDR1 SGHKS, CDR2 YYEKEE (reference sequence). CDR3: CASSLGQGASEAFF. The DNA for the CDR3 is TGTGCCAGCAGCCTAGGACAGGGGGCTTCTGAAGCTTTCTTT. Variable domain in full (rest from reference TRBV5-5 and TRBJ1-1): DAGVTQSPTHLIKTRGQQVTLRCSPISGHKSVSWYQQVLGQGPQFIFQYYEKEERGRGNFPDRFSARQFPNYSSELNVNALLLGDSALYLCASSLGQGASEAFFGQGTRLTVV.

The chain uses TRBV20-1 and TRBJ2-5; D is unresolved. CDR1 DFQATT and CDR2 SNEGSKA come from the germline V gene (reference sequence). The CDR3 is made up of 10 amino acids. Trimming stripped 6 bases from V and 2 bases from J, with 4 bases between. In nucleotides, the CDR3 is TGCAGTGCCAATCAAGAGACCCAGTACTTC. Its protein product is CSANQETQYF.

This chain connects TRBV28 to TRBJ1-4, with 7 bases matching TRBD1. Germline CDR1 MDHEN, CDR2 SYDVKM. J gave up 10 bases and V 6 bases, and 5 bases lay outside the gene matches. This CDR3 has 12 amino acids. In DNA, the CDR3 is TGTGCCAGCAGGGCAGGGGGAGGAAAACTGTTTTTT. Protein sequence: CASRAGGGKLFF.

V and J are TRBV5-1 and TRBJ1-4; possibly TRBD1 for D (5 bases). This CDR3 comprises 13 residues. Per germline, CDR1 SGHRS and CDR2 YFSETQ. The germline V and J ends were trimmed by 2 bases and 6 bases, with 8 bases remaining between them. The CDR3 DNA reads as TGCGCCAGCAGCTTTTCGACAGATGAAAAACTGTTTTTT. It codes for CASSFSTDEKLFF.

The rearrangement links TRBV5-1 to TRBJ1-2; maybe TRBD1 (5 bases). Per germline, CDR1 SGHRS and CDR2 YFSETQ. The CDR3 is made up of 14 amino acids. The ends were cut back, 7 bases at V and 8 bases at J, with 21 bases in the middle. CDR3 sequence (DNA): TGCGCCAGCCGGGGGGAGGCTGGGTTTGGCGGCTACACCTTC. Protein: CASRGEAGFGGYTF.

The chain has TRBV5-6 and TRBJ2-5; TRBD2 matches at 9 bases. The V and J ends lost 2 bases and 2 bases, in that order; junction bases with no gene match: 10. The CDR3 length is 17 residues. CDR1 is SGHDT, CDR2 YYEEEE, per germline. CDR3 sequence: CASSLNQLAGKQETQYF. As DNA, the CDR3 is TGTGCCAGCAGCTTAAACCAGCTAGCGGGAAAGCAAGAGACCCAGTACTTC.

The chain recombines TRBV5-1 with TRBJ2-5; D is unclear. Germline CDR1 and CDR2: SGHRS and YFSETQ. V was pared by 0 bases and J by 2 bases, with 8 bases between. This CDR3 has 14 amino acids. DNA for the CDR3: TGCGCCAGCAGCTTGGGGGCCAATCAAGAGACCCAGTACTTC. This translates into CASSLGANQETQYF.

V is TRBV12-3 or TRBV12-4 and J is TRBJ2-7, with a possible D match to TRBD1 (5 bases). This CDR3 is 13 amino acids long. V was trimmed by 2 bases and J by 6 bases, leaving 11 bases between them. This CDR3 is CASSLKGRGEQYF. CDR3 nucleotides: TGTGCCAGCAGTTTAAAGGGGCGAGGCGAGCAGTACTTC.

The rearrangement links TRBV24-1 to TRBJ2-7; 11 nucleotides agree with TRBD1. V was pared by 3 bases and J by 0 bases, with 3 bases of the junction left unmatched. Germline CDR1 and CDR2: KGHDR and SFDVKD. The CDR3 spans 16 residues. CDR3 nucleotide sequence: TGTGCCACCAGTGATCATGGGACAGGGGGCTCCTACGAGCAGTACTTC. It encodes CATSDHGTGGSYEQYF.

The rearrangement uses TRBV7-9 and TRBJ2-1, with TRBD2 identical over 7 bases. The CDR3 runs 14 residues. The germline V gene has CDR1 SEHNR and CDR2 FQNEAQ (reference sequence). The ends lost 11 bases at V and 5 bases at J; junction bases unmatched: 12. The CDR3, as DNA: TGTGCCGGAAGATCGCCTAGCGGAAACAATGAGCAGTTCTTC. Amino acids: CAGRSPSGNNEQFF.

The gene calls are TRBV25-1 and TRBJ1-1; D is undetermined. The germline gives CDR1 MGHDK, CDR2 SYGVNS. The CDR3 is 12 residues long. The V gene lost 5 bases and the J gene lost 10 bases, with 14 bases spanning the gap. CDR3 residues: CASSQEWGGAFF. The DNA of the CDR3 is TGTGCCAGCAGTCAAGAGTGGGGAGGAGCTTTCTTT.

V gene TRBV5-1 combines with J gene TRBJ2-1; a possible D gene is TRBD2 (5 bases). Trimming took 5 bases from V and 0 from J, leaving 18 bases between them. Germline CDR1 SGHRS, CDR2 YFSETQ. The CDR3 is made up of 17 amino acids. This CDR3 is CASSKSGPPSSYNEQFF. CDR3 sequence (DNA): TGCGCCAGCAGTAAGAGCGGACCGCCAAGCTCCTACAATGAGCAGTTCTTC.